These 8 T cell receptor beta chains were sequenced from one sample in a study of cytomegalovirus exposure and HLA in healthy donors (TCRdb year 2017). The library was obtained by the immunoSEQ multiplex PCR assay. A mixture of 60 forward primers for TCR Vbeta segments and 13 reverse primers for TCR Jbeta segments was used in the multiplex PCR. As stored in TCRdb, this immuneACCESS dataset retains in-frame rearrangements with V and J assigned. A fraction of the clones does not appear; measured against another copy, unresolved V genes explain less than half of the discrepancy, and the remainder lacks a known reason. A total of tens of thousands of clones appear in this sample, just over 65% of them only once. The ten most abundant clones make up approximately 2.3% of the sample. The sample consisted of PBMCs. These receptors originate from a man aged 30 to 39 in good health and CMV-seronegative.

This chain connects TRBV27 to TRBJ1-4, with TRBD1 as a possible D gene (5 bases). CDR1 and CDR2 from the germline V gene are MNHEY and SMNVEV (reference sequence). The V end was cut by 2 bases, the J end by 2 bases, with 9 bases between. This CDR3 is built from 15 residues. The CDR3 DNA sequence: TGTGCCAGCAGTTTAGTCAGGGCGACTAATGAAAAACTGTTTTTT. Its protein product is CASSLVRATNEKLFF.

The J gene is TRBJ1-1, the V gene TRBV5-8; tentative D call: TRBD1 (5 bases). Per germline, CDR1 SGHTS and CDR2 YDEGEE. The CDR3 has 12 residues. Trimming took 1 base from V and 10 from J, leaving 11 bases between them. This chain's CDR3 is CASSLSGGGAFF. CDR3 sequence (DNA): TGTGCCAGCAGCTTGTCCGGGGGGGGAGCTTTCTTT.

CDR3 amino acids: CAISESKWTVITGELFF. The CDR3 coding sequence is TGTGCCATCAGTGAGTCGAAGTGGACAGTGATCACCGGGGAGCTGTTTTTT. This rearrangement joins TRBV10-3 to TRBJ2-2; possible D gene TRBD1, 6 bases. The CDR3 runs 17 residues. Germline-derived CDR1 and CDR2 are ENHRY and SYGVKD. V lost 0 bases and J lost 4, with 15 bases in between.

This clone has only a few counts. The rearrangement uses TRBV5-1 and TRBJ2-2; 10 bases are a match to TRBD2. In germline, CDR1 is SGHRS, CDR2 YFSETQ. The CDR3 sequence is 14 residues long. V shed 4 bases, J shed 6 bases, and the junction held 3 bases outside the gene matches. Here the CDR3 reads CASSPSGRAGELFF. CDR3 coding DNA: TGCGCCAGCAGCCCGAGCGGGAGGGCCGGGGAGCTGTTTTTT.

This clone was observed once. This chain joins TRBV9 and TRBJ2-7; maybe TRBD2 (6 bases). V was clipped by 4 bases and J by 3 bases, with 17 bases between them. This CDR3 has 15 amino acids. Germline CDR1 SGDLS, CDR2 YYNGEE. CDR3 DNA: TGTGCCAGCAGCCGTAGGTCGGAGGGATACTACGAGCAGTACTTC. Its translation is CASSRRSEGYYEQYF.

The J gene is TRBJ2-7, the V gene TRBV19; a weak D match, TRBD2 (6 bases). The ends were cut back, 1 base at V and 3 bases at J, with 7 bases in the middle. Germline V gene lookup returns CDR1 LNHDA and CDR2 SQIVND (reference sequence). CDR3 length: 13 residues. In nucleotides, the CDR3 is TGTGCCAGTAGTATAGGGGGACTCTACGAGCAGTACTTC. Translated, it gives CASSIGGLYEQYF.

The V gene is TRBV5-1, the J gene TRBJ1-3, with D maybe TRBD1 (6 bases). Germline V gene sequence: CDR1 SGHRS, CDR2 YFSETQ. The V end was cut by 1 base, the J end by 3 bases, with 8 bases between. CDR3 size: 14 residues. The chain's CDR3 is CASSLTGYGNTIYF. The CDR3 bases are TGCGCCAGCAGCTTGACAGGGTATGGAAACACCATATATTTT.

V is TRBV6-1 and J is TRBJ1-1; no definite D call. Germline loops: CDR1 MNHNS, CDR2 SASEGT. The CDR3 runs 14 residues. V lost 7 bases and J 4 bases, leaving 16 bases between the germline ends. DNA of the CDR3: TGTGCCAGCAAGAGCGACCATGGAGGCACTGAAGCTTTCTTT. Translated: CASKSDHGGTEAFF.